These T cell receptor beta chains were read from a single sample in a study of T cell responses to AZD1222 COVID-19 vaccine. The repertoire was sequenced with immunoSEQ multiplex PCR; TCRdb's copy has only in-frame clones and lacks some. The table lists about 120,000 clones, 85% to 90% of them singletons. The sequencing used peripheral blood, collected 28 days after the second AZD1222 dose. The receptors were sampled from an adult who received the AZD1222 COVID-19 vaccine. Each CDR3 is given with its conserved first and last residue.

TRBV18	TRBJ1-6	CASAGSGNSPLHF
TRBV7-2	TRBJ2-7	CASSKGQKSYEQYF
TRBV25-1	TRBJ2-7	CASSELSQHEQYF
TRBV19	TRBJ1-5	CASSTTGGINQPQHF
TRBV19	TRBJ1-4	CARKEGIGEKLFF
TRBV11-2	TRBJ1-4	CASSPGQGGGNEKLFF
TRBV5-1	TRBJ2-3	CASSFRPDTQYF
TRBV5-1	TRBJ1-1	CASSRGRVTEAFF
TRBV9	TRBJ2-7	CASSVGFPHYEQYF
TRBV2	TRBJ1-1	CASSVRGGVTEAFF
TRBV6-4	TRBJ1-1	CASSPDRFMNTEAFF